Shown below are 10 T cell receptor beta chains from a single sample sequenced in a study of CD8 T cells in ankylosing spondylitis. Regarding the study as a whole: Several highly homologous variants formed a TCR beta motif that appeared characteristic of ankylosing spondylitis blood.

Their antigen targets remain unknown. Via MiXCR, TCRdb re-called the 5' RACE reads, giving one row per CDR3 protein. In the table there are 350,000 or so distinct CDR3 sequences, around 8% of which are singletons. The material sequenced was blood, either unsorted or a sorted T cell fraction (not recorded which). The source of these receptors is a male donor with ankylosing spondylitis.

V gene TRBV20-1 combines with J gene TRBJ1-5, with no clear D. The V gene lost 6 bases and the J gene lost 0 bases, with 15 bases spanning the gap. Germline values: CDR1 DFQATT, CDR2 SNEGSKA (reference sequence). This CDR3 region has 15 residues. CDR3 loop: CSASTGHYSNQPQHF. The DNA for the CDR3 is TGCAGTGCATCGACGGGCCATTATAGCAATCAGCCCCAGCATTTT.

This chain joins TRBV9 and TRBJ1-1; no reliable D call. This CDR3 region has 14 residues. From germline, CDR1 is SGDLS and CDR2 YYNGEE. Trimming removed 4 bases at V and 4 bases at J, with 14 bases between. The CDR3 loop is CASSPSPGRTEAFF. The CDR3 DNA reads TGTGCCAGCAGCCCCTCCCCTGGTCGCACTGAAGCTTTCTTT.

The V and J genes are TRBV20-1 and TRBJ2-6; D uncertain. V was trimmed by 7 bases and J by 1 base, leaving 14 bases between them. The CDR3 extends over 15 amino acids. Germline values: CDR1 DFQATT, CDR2 SNEGSKA (reference sequence). The CDR3, as DNA: TGCAGTGTGGCTAGAGAAGTTTCTGGGGCCAACGTCCTGACTTTC. It translates to CSVAREVSGANVLTF.

Only a few counts were recorded for this clonotype. This rearrangement joins TRBV29-1 to TRBJ1-5; weak D call: TRBD1 (5 bases). Germline CDR1 and CDR2: SQVTM and ANQGSEA. The V end lost 1 base, the J end lost 5 bases, and 9 bases lay between the germline ends. The CDR3 contains 13 residues. The CDR3 sequence: CSVEGGADQPQHF. Here the CDR3 DNA reads TGCAGCGTTGAAGGAGGGGCGGATCAGCCCCAGCATTTT.

The V call is TRBV19, the J call TRBJ1-4; D remains ambiguous. CDR3 length: 15 residues. The germline CDR1 and CDR2 sequences are LNHDA and SQIVND (reference sequence). The germline V and J ends were trimmed by 6 bases and 0 bases, with 11 bases remaining between them. CDR3 in DNA: TGTGCCAGTAGCGTCGGCGGAACAACTAATGAAAAACTGTTTTTT. It codes for CASSVGGTTNEKLFF.

The chain has TRBV9 and TRBJ2-1; TRBD2 aligns across 9 bases. J was trimmed by 8 bases and V by 0 bases; bases with no gene match: 6. Germline CDR1 SGDLS, CDR2 YYNGEE. CDR3 length equals 15 residues. Here the CDR3 reads CASSVVGSGSDEQFF. CDR3 coding DNA: TGTGCCAGCAGCGTAGTAGGTAGCGGGAGTGATGAGCAGTTCTTC.

This clonotype has only a few counts. The CDR3: CASSVDSYNEKLFF. CDR3 in DNA: TGTGCCAGCAGCGTAGACAGCTATAATGAAAAACTGTTTTTT. The rearrangement joins TRBV9 to TRBJ1-4, with D unresolved. This CDR3 comprises 14 residues. Trimming shortened V by 0 bases and J by 4 bases, and 7 bases separated the two germline ends. CDR1 SGDLS and CDR2 YYNGEE come from the germline V gene.

This chain uses TRBV29-1 with TRBJ2-1; no firm D call. Trimming cost V 7 bases and J 0 bases, with 7 bases left between them. CDR1 is SQVTM, CDR2 ANQGSEA, per germline. CDR3 length: 12 amino acids. CDR3 sequence reads: CSAVGSYNEQFF. DNA for the CDR3: TGCAGCGCCGTGGGCTCCTACAATGAGCAGTTCTTC.

This clonotype was counted many times. The V call is TRBV4-3, the J call TRBJ2-3; D gene ambiguous. This CDR3 contains 14 residues. Germline CDR1 LGHNA, CDR2 YSLEER. Between the trimmed V and J ends, which lost 2 bases and 0 bases, there was a span of 6 bases. The CDR3 DNA follows: TGCGCCAGCAGCCAATTAGCTAGCACAGATACGCAGTATTTT. This codes for CASSQLASTDTQYF.

This clonotype was seen only once. The chain couples TRBV10-3 to TRBJ2-7; TRBD1 aligns across 7 bases. CDR1 and CDR2 from the germline V gene are ENHRY and SYGVKD. J gave up 3 bases and V 10 bases, and 6 bases lay outside the gene matches. The CDR3 contains 12 residues. The CDR3 DNA reads as TGTGCCACCCGACAGGGCGGCTACGAGCAGTACTTC. Translated: CATRQGGYEQYF.